Listed below are T cell receptor beta chains from one sample, sequenced in a study of T cell repertoires in cytomegalovirus infection. TCRdb re-called the reads with MiXCR, one entry per CDR3 protein. Seen here are some 130,000 distinct CDR3 sequences, approximately 30% observed once, and the top ten hold around 50%. Antigens for these TCRs are unknown. Sequences were derived from CD8+ T cells from cultured PBMCs, sampled from culture after CMV antigen stimulation. These receptors were collected from a human donor in good health (CMV status not recorded). Some clones in this sample may be carry-over from other donors' samples. Each CDR3 is given with its conserved first and last residue. Each record gives: V gene, D gene, clone size, J gene, CDR3 protein, CDR3 DNA. The D gene is left open where the match is weak. Part of the rows lack a size; the others show once, few, many or a class for expanded clones.

TRBV25-1	TRBD2	few	TRBJ2-3	CASSERASGDTQYF	TGTGCCAGCAGTGAACGGGCTAGCGGGGACACGCAGTATTTT
TRBV20-1	NA	NA	TRBJ2-5	CSASDQSGTQYF	TGCAGTGCTAGTGATCAGAGTGGGACCCAGTACTTC
TRBV5-8	NA	few	TRBJ2-3	CASTGILGSDTQYF	TGTGCCAGCACCGGAATTCTCGGGTCAGATACGCAGTATTTT
TRBV7-9	NA	NA	TRBJ2-3	CASSYGDTSTDTQYF	TGTGCCAGCAGCTACGGGGACACCAGCACAGATACGCAGTATTTT
TRBV7-9	TRBD1	NA	TRBJ2-1	CASSLDTFTGTGRANEQFF	TGTGCCAGCAGCTTAGACACCTTCACCGGGACAGGGAGGGCCAATGAGCAGTTCTTC
TRBV12-3/TRBV12-4	TRBD1	few	TRBJ2-2	CASRPGTGLSGELFF	TGTGCCAGCAGACCCGGGACAGGGTTGTCCGGGGAGCTGTTTTTT
TRBV28	NA	few	TRBJ1-6	CASSVMGSYNSPLHF	TGTGCCAGCAGTGTGATGGGGTCCTATAATTCACCCCTCCACTTT
TRBV28	NA	NA	TRBJ1-5	CASSSSPNQPQHF	TGTGCCAGCAGTTCCTCCCCCAATCAGCCCCAGCATTTT
TRBV30	NA	NA	TRBJ2-1	CAWSLFSYNEQFF	TGTGCCTGGAGTCTTTTCTCCTACAATGAGCAGTTCTTC
TRBV28	TRBD1	NA	TRBJ1-1	CASSSRGRRTEAFF	TGTGCCAGCAGTTCCAGGGGGCGTCGGACTGAAGCTTTCTTT
TRBV12-3/TRBV12-4	NA	NA	TRBJ1-2	CASSLRDGYTF	TGTGCCAGCAGCCTCAGGGATGGCTACACCTTC
TRBV6-6	TRBD2	few	TRBJ2-5	CASSYREGSGWEETQYF	TGTGCCAGCAGTTATCGGGAGGGGTCTGGGTGGGAAGAGACCCAGTACTTC
TRBV28	TRBD1	NA	TRBJ1-6	CASRPTGGNSPLHF	TGTGCCAGCAGACCTACAGGGGGGAATTCACCCCTCCACTTT
TRBV6-1	TRBD1	many	TRBJ1-5	CASGRTGRDSNQPQHF	TGTGCCAGCGGACGGACAGGGAGGGATAGCAATCAGCCCCAGCATTTT
TRBV7-9	NA	many	TRBJ1-1	CASSPTDYAEAFF	TGTGCCAGCAGCCCGACAGACTACGCTGAAGCTTTCTTT
TRBV9	NA	NA	TRBJ2-7	CASSARQGPPRNEQYF	TGTGCCAGCAGCGCCCGTCAGGGTCCCCCTAGGAACGAGCAGTACTTC
TRBV12-3/TRBV12-4	TRBD2	NA	TRBJ2-1	CASSLGLAGGLYEQFF	TGTGCCAGCAGCCTGGGACTAGCGGGGGGGCTATATGAGCAGTTCTTC